Listed here are 10 T cell receptor beta chains from one sample, sequenced in a study of blood T cell repertoires in COVID-19. Clones were sequenced by immunoSEQ multiplex PCR, and TCRdb holds only the in-frame ones, with some missing. The sample carries some 120,000 clones, 79% recorded once. The sample was peripheral blood. The receptors here all came from a man aged 40-55 years with active or convalescent COVID-19.

The chain couples TRBV6-1 to TRBJ2-3; 10 bases line up with TRBD2. This CDR3 is built from 15 residues. The germline V gene encodes CDR1 MNHNS and CDR2 SASEGT. After removal of 1 base from V and 4 bases from J, the junction contained 2 bases not matched to a gene. The CDR3 is CASSEEAGGPDTQYF. CDR3 bases: TGTGCCAGCAGTGAAGAAGCGGGAGGGCCAGATACGCAGTATTTT.

V gene TRBV30 combines with J gene TRBJ2-5, with TRBD2 identical over 7 bases. The germline V gene encodes CDR1 GTSNPN and CDR2 SVGIG (reference sequence). The CDR3 totals 14 residues. With 4 bases clipped from V and 4 bases from J, the junction kept 9 bases outside the gene matches. This CDR3 is CAWNRGGSRETQYF. CDR3 coding DNA: TGTGCCTGGAATCGAGGCGGGAGTCGAGAGACCCAGTACTTC. Filled out from reference TRBV30 and TRBJ2-5, the complete variable domain reads SQTIHQWPATLVQPVGSPLSLECTVEGTSNPNLYWYRQAAGRGLQLLFYSVGIGQISSEVPQNLSASRPQDRQFILSSKKLLLSDSGFYLCAWNRGGSRETQYFGPGTRLLVL.

The chain links TRBV9 to TRBJ1-1; D is undetermined. The CDR3 extends over 14 amino acids. V was shortened by 4 bases and J by 3 bases, with 13 bases between the two germline ends. Germline CDR1 SGDLS, CDR2 YYNGEE. The CDR3 region is CASSTHLEDTEAFF. For the CDR3, the DNA is TGTGCCAGCAGCACCCACTTAGAGGACACTGAAGCTTTCTTT.

The chain uses TRBV11-1 and TRBJ1-1, with D perhaps TRBD1 (5 bases). CDR1 is SGHAT, CDR2 FQDESV, per germline (reference sequence). The CDR3 contains 15 residues. V was shortened by 5 bases and J by 3 bases, with 16 bases between the two germline ends. The CDR3 DNA sequence: TGTGCCAGCAGCATATTAGGGTCAGGGTACACTGAAGCTTTCTTT. Its translation is CASSILGSGYTEAFF.

This rearrangement joins TRBV4-2 to TRBJ2-6; TRBD1 might be the D (6 bases). Germline V lookup: CDR1 LGHNA, CDR2 YNFKEQ. The V end was cut by 6 bases, the J end by 0 bases, with 9 bases between. This CDR3 contains 15 residues. The chain's CDR3 is CASSQDSSGANVLTF. CDR3 DNA: TGTGCCAGCAGTCAGGACAGCTCTGGGGCCAACGTCCTGACTTTC.

V is TRBV30 and J is TRBJ1-5; D gene unclear. V lost 2 bases and J 7 bases, leaving 12 bases between the germline ends. Per germline, CDR1 GTSNPN and CDR2 SVGIG (reference sequence). The CDR3 spans 13 residues. As DNA, the CDR3 is TGTGCCTGGAGTTGGGCCCAATCGCAGCCCCAGCATTTT. This encodes CAWSWAQSQPQHF.

In this sample, this clone turned up once. The genes are TRBV9 and TRBJ2-2, with 8 bases lining up with TRBD2. Germline lookup yields CDR1 SGDLS and CDR2 YYNGEE. V dropped 4 bases and J dropped 7; count of bases not matched to a gene: 3. CDR3 size: 13 residues. CDR3 residues: CASSPREGGELFF. The CDR3 DNA reads TGTGCCAGCAGCCCTCGGGAGGGCGGGGAGCTGTTTTTT.

The J gene is TRBJ1-5, the V gene TRBV2; weak D call: TRBD1 (6 bases). The V end lost 4 bases, the J end lost 0 bases, and 13 bases lay between the germline ends. This CDR3 is built from 16 residues. The V gene's germline CDR1 is SNHLY and CDR2 FYNNEI. DNA of the CDR3: TGTGCCAGCAGTGCCGGGGGGACACCTAGCAATCAGCCCCAGCATTTT. Amino acids: CASSAGGTPSNQPQHF.

The chain combines TRBV11-2 with TRBJ1-2, with D possibly matching TRBD1 (6 bases). Trimming pared 8 bases from V and 4 bases from J, leaving 11 bases between. The CDR3 has 12 residues. Germline V CDR1 and CDR2: SGHAT, FQNNGV. The CDR3 nucleotides are TGTGCCAGCGCGGGGGCCTCCTATGGCTACACCTTC. It encodes CASAGASYGYTF.

V usage is TRBV29-1 and J usage is TRBJ2-5; perhaps TRBD1 as D (5 bases). The germline CDR1 and CDR2 sequences are SQVTM and ANQGSEA. The CDR3 has 14 residues. The ends were cut back, 3 bases at V and 5 bases at J, with 16 bases in the middle. The CDR3 nucleotides read TGCAGCGTTGATCAGGGTTCCCCGCGGGAGACCCAGTACTTC. Translated, it gives CSVDQGSPRETQYF.